This TCR beta chain was obtained from a study of long-term antiretroviral therapy in people with HIV. Donors needed at least one pre-ART PBMC sample plus at least two post-ART samples. All participants with HIV were treated in the United States. It was version v3.0 of the immunoSEQ assay that was run at survey level. Generated by immunoSEQ multiplex PCR, the TCRdb table keeps only in-frame clones and is missing some. The table lists approximately 32,000 clones, about four fifths of them singletons. As regards this clone: Its cognate antigen is unknown.

CDR3 length: 15 amino acids. The germline gives CDR1 MNHEY, CDR2 SMNVEV (reference sequence). V gave up 4 bases and J gave up 4 bases; unmatched junction bases: 6. Notes on the study in general: Diversity went up after ART and still fell short of transplant donor controls. HIV repertoires had narrower CDR3 length ranges than controls.

The clonotype originates from a man aged 18 to 30 with HIV. The starting material was unsorted PBMCs, obtained 0.4 years before starting antiretroviral therapy. The chain recombines TRBV27 with TRBJ1-5; 8 bases are a match to TRBD1. The CDR3 here is CASSSIQGGNQPQHF. The CDR3 DNA follows: TGTGCCAGCAGTTCCATACAGGGGGGAAATCAGCCCCAGCATTTT.